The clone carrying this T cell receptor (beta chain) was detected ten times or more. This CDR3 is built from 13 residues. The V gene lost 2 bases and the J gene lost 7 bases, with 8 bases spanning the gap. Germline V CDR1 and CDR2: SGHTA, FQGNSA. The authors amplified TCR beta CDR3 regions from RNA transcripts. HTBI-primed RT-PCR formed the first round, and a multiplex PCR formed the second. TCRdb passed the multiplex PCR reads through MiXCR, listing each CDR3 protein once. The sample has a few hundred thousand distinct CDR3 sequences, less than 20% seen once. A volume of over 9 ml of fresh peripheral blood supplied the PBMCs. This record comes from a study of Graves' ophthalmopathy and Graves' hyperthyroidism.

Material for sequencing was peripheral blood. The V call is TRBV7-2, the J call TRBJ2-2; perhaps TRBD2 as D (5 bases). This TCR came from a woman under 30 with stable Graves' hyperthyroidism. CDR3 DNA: TGTGCCAGCAGCTTATATGGGAGCGGGGAGCTGTTTTTT. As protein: CASSLYGSGELFF.